This note documents a single T cell receptor beta chain sequence. Its antigen is unknown. The hyperthyroidism patients had all been newly diagnosed, and their disease duration was under 2 months. Their ages ranged from 18 to 65 years. Thyroid ultrasound and orbital computed tomography, with clinical symptoms and serum thyroxine and TRAb, informed diagnoses. This sample stems from a study of T cells in Graves' hyperthyroidism and ophthalmopathy. Study-level results: From stable hyperthyroidism, ophthalmopathy was separated by a 13 V-J model. Most expanded thyroid clonotypes above 0.001 recurred in blood.

Trimming cost V 6 bases and J 2 bases, with 17 bases left between them. Germline CDR1 and CDR2: SGHTA and FQGNSA. The CDR3 is made up of 15 amino acids. Amplification of TCR beta CDR3 regions was performed using RNA transcripts as template. The study used the HTBI primer set for a first-round RT-PCR of the TCR CDR3. TCRdb reprocessed the multiplex PCR reads with MiXCR, giving one entry per CDR3 protein. The sample lists about 690,000 distinct CDR3 sequences; roughly a sixth were seen once. The sequence was collected from a man aged 45 to 65 with Graves' hyperthyroidism. Sequenced input: blood. V gene TRBV7-2 combines with J gene TRBJ2-7, with D tentatively TRBD2 (6 bases). The CDR3 nucleotides read TGTGCCAGCAGACCCAGCGGGCTACCTACCTACGAGCAGTACTTC. As protein: CASRPSGLPTYEQYF. Complete variable domain (other parts from reference TRBV7-2 and TRBJ2-7): GAGVSQSPSNKVTEKGKDVELRCDPISGHTALYWYRQSLGQGLEFLIYFQGNSAPDKSGLPSDRFSAERTGGSVSTLTIQRTQQEDSAVYLCASRPSGLPTYEQYFGPGTRLTVT.